This T cell receptor beta chain was sequenced in a study of blood T cell repertoires in COVID-19. Germline CDR1 reads SGHTA; CDR2 reads FQGNSA. V lost 10 bases, J lost 4 bases, and 17 bases lay in between. The CDR3 runs 13 residues. The data were produced by immunoSEQ multiplex PCR, yet TCRdb's version contains in-frame clones alone and is incomplete. In the table there are over 100,000 clones, roughly nine tenths of which are singletons. The sequencing sample was made of peripheral blood. This clonotype was obtained from a human donor in a cohort sampled during active COVID-19. This rearrangement joins TRBV7-2 to TRBJ2-7, with D maybe TRBD2 (6 bases). CDR3 in DNA: TGTGCCACGAGGGAGGACCCAGAGTACGAGCAGTACTTC. Translation: CATREDPEYEQYF.